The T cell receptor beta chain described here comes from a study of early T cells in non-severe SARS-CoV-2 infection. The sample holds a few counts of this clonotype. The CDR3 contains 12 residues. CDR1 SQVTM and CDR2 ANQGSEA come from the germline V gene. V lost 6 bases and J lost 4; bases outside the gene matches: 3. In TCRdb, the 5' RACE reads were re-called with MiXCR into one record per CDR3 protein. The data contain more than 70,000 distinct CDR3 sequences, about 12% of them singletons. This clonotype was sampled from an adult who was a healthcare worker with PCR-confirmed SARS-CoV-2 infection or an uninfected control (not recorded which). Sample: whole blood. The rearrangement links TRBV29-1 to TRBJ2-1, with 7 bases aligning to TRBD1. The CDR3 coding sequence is TGCAGCGTCGGACAGGTATACAATGAGCAGTTCTTC. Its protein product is CSVGQVYNEQFF.